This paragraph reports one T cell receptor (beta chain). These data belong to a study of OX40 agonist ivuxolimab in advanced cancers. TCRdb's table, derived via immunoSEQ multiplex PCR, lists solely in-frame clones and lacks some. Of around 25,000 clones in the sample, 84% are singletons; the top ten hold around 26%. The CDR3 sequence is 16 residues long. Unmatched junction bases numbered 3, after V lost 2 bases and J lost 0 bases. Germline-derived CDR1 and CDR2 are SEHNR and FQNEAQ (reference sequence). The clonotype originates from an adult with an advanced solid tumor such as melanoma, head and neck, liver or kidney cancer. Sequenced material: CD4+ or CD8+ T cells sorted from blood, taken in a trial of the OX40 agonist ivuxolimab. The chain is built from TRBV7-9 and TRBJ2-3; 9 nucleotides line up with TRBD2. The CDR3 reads CASSLWAGGSTDTQYF. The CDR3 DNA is TGTGCCAGCAGCTTATGGGCGGGAGGGAGCACAGATACGCAGTATTTT.